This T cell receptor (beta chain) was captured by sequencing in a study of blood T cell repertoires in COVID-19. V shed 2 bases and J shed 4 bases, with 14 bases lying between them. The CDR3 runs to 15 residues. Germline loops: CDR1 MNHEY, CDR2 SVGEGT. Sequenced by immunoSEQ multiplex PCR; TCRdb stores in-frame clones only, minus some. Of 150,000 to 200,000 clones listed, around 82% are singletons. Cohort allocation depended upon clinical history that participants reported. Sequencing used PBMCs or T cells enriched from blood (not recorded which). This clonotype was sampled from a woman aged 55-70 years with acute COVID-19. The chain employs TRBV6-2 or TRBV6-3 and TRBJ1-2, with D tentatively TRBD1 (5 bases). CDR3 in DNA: TGTGCCAGCAGTTACCCAGGGTCCGGGGGCTATGGCTACACCTTC. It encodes CASSYPGSGGYGYTF.